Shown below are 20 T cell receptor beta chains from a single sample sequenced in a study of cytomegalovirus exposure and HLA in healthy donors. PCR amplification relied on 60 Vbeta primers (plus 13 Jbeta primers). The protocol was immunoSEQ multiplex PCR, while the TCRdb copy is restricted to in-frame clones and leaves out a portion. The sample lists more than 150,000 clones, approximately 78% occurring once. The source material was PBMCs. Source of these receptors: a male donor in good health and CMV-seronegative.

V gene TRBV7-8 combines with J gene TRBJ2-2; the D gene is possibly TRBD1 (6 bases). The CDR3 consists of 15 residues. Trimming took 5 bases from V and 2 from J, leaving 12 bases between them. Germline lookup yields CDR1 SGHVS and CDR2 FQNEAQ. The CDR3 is CASSRRTENTGELFF. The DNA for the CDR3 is TGTGCCAGCAGCCGACGGACAGAAAACACCGGGGAGCTGTTTTTT.

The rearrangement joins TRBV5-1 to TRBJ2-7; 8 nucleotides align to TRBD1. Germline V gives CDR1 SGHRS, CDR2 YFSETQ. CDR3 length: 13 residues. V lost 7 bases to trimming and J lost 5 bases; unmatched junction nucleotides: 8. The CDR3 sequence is CASGGSGGDEQYF. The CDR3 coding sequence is TGCGCCAGCGGGGGTTCAGGGGGCGACGAGCAGTACTTC.

Written as DNA, the CDR3 is TGTGCCAGCACCCTCGGGACTTCGGGTCTAAGCTACACCTTC. It translates to CASTLGTSGLSYTF. The chain couples TRBV28 to TRBJ1-2; TRBD1 might be the D (5 bases). The CDR3 runs to 14 residues. Germline lookup yields CDR1 MDHEN and CDR2 SYDVKM. Trimming removed 7 bases at V and 9 bases at J, with 21 bases between.

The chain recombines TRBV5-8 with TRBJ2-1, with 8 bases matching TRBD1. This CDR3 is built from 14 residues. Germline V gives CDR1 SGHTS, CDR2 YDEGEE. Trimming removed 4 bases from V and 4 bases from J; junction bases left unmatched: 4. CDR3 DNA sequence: TGTGCCAGCAGCAACGGACAGGGATACAATGAGCAGTTCTTC. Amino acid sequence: CASSNGQGYNEQFF.

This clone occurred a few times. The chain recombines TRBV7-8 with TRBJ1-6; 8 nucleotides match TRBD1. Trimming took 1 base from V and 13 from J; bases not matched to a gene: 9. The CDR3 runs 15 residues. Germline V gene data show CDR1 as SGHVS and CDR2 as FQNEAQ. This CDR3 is CASSLGGQVFSPLHF. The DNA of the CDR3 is TGTGCCAGCAGCTTAGGGGGACAGGTTTTCTCCCCCCTCCACTTT. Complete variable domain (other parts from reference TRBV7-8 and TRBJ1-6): GAGVSQSPRYKVAKRGQDVALRCDPISGHVSLFWYQQALGQGPEFLTYFQNEAQLDKSGLPSDRFFAERPEGSVSTLKIQRTQQEDSAVYLCASSLGGQVFSPLHFGNGTRLTVT.

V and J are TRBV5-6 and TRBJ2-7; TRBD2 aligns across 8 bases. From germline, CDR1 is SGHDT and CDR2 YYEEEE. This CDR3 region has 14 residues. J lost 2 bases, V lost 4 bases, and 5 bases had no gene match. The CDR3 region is CASSPGGVPYEQYF. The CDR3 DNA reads TGTGCCAGCAGCCCGGGAGGGGTCCCCTACGAGCAGTACTTC.

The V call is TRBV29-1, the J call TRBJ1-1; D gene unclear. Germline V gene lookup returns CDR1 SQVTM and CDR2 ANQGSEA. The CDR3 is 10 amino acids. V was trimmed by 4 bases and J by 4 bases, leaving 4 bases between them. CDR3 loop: CSVVGTEAFF. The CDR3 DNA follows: TGCAGCGTTGTCGGCACTGAAGCTTTCTTT. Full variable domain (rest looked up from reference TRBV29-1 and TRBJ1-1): SAVISQKPSRDICQRGTSLTIQCQVDSQVTMMFWYRQQPGQSLTLIATANQGSEATYESGFVIDKFPISRPNLTFSTLTVSNMSPEDSSIYLCSVVGTEAFFGQGTRLTVV.

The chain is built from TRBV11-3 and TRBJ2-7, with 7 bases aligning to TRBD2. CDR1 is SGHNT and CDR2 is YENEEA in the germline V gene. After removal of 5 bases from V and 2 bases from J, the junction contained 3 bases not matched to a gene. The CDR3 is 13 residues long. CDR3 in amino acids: CASSPGGAYEQYF. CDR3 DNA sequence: TGTGCCAGCAGCCCGGGGGGTGCCTACGAGCAGTACTTC.

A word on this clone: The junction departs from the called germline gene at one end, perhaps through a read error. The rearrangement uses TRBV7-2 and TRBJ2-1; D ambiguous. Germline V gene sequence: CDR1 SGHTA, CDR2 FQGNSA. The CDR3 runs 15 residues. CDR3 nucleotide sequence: TGTGCCAGCAGTTTTGACTTGAGCTCCCACAATGAGCAGTTCTTC. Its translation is CASSFDLSSHNEQFF. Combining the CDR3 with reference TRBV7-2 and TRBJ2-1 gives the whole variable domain GAGVSQSPSNKVTEKGKDVELRCDPISGHTALYWYRQSLGQGLEFLIYFQGNSAPDKSGLPSDRFSAERTGGSVSTLTIQRTQQEDSAVYLCASSFDLSSHNEQFFGPGTRLTVL.

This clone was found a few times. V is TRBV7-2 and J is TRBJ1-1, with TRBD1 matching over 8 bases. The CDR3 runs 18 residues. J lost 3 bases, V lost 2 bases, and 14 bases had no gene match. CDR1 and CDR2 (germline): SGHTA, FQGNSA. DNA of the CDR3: TGTGCCAGCAGCTTAATCGTTGTCAGGGGGCGTTTGGACACTGAAGCTTTCTTT. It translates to CASSLIVVRGRLDTEAFF. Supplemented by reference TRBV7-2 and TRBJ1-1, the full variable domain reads GAGVSQSPSNKVTEKGKDVELRCDPISGHTALYWYRQSLGQGLEFLIYFQGNSAPDKSGLPSDRFSAERTGGSVSTLTIQRTQQEDSAVYLCASSLIVVRGRLDTEAFFGQGTRLTVV.

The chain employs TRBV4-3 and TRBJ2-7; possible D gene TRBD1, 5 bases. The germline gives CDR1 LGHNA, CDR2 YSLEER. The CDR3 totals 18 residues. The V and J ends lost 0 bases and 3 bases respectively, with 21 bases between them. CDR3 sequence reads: CASSQDVVQSGLIYEQYF. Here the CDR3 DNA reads TGCGCCAGCAGCCAAGATGTAGTCCAATCAGGGCTGATCTACGAGCAGTACTTC.

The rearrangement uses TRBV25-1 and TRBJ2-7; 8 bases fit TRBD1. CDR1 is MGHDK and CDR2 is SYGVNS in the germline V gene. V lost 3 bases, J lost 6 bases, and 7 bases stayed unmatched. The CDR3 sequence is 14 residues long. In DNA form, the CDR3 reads TGTGCCAGCAGTGACAGGGGGCTTATCTCCGAGCAGTACTTC. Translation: CASSDRGLISEQYF.

The DNA for the CDR3 is TGTGCCAGCAGCTGGCGGGACCCGGAAGTATCTGAAGCTTTCTTT. Amino acid sequence: CASSWRDPEVSEAFF. The rearrangement uses TRBV7-2 and TRBJ1-1; tentatively, D is TRBD1 (5 bases). This CDR3 has 15 amino acids. Germline V gene sequence: CDR1 SGHTA, CDR2 FQGNSA. V was clipped by 4 bases and J by 6 bases, with 18 bases between them.

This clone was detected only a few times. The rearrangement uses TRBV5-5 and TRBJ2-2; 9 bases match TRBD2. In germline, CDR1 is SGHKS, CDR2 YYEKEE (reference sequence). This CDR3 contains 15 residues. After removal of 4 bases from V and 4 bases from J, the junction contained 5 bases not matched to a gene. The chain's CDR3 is CASSATSGSTGELFF. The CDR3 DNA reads TGTGCCAGCAGCGCGACTAGCGGAAGCACCGGGGAGCTGTTTTTT.

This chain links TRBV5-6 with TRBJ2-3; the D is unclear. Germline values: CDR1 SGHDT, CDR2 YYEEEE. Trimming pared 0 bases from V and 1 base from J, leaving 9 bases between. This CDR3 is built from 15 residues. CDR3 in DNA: TGTGCCAGCAGCTTGGACCTGCCGGGCACAGATACGCAGTATTTT. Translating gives CASSLDLPGTDTQYF.

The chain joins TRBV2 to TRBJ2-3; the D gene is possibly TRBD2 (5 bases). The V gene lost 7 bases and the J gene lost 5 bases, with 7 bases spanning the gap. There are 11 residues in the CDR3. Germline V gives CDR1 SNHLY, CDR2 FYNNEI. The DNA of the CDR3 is TGTGCCAGCATGAGGGAAGATACGCAGTATTTT. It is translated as CASMREDTQYF.

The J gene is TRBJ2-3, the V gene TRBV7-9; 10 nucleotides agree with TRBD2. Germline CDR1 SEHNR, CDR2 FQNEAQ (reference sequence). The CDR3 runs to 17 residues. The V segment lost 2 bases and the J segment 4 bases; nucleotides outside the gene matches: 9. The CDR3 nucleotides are TGTGCCAGCAGCTTATCTCGGACTAGCGGAGTGGCAGATACGCAGTATTTT. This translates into CASSLSRTSGVADTQYF.

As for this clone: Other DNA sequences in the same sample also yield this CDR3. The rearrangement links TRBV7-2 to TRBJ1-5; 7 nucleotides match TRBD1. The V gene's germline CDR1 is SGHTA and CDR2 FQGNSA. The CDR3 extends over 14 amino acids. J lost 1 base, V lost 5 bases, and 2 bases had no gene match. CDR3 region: CASSLGQSNQPQHF. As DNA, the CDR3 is TGTGCCAGCAGCCTGGGACAGAGCAATCAGCCCCAGCATTTT.

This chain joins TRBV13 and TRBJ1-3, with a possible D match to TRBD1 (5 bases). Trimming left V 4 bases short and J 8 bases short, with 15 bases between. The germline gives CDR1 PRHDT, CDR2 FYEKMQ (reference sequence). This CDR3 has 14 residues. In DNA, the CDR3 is TGTGCCAGCAGCTCAGGGAGGTATTCGGACACCATATATTTT. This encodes CASSSGRYSDTIYF.

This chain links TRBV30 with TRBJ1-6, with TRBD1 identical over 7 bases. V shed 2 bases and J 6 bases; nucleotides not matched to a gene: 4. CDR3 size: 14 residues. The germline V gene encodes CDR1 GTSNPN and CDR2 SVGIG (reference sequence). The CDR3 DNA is TGTGCCTGGAGTATAGGGACAGTTAATTCACCCCTCCACTTT. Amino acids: CAWSIGTVNSPLHF.